The entry that follows covers one T cell receptor (beta chain) sequence. Researchers sorted participants into cohorts using their self-reported clinical history. With V trimmed by 2 bases and J by 0 bases, 5 bases remained unmatched. The CDR3 runs to 17 residues. Germline V lookup: CDR1 SGHRS, CDR2 YFSETQ. The protocol was immunoSEQ multiplex PCR, while the TCRdb copy is restricted to in-frame clones and leaves out a portion. The sample holds 200,000 to 250,000 clones, 85% to 90% seen once. This sample stems from a study of blood T cell repertoires in COVID-19. Across the study: The study counted Cohort 3 donors as recovered given two negative PCRs, clearance, or symptom resolution. PBMCs, B-cell-depleted T cells, or T cells provided the cDNA or gDNA that made up the material.

The V gene is TRBV5-1, the J gene TRBJ2-3; 11 bases align to TRBD2. Sequenced input: PBMCs or T cells enriched from blood (not recorded which). This sequence originates from a woman aged 45-65 years in a cohort exposed to, infected with or recovered from COVID-19 (not recorded which). This CDR3 reads CASSFTSGGYSTDTQYF. CDR3 nucleotides: TGCGCCAGCAGCTTCACTAGCGGGGGTTATAGCACAGATACGCAGTATTTT.